These 18 T cell receptor beta chains were all obtained from the same sample, sequenced in a study of shared clonotypes between healthy human individuals. Naive CD8 cells lacked CD45RO, underwent positive selection for CCR7 and left out terminally differentiated effector memory CD45RA+ cells. The protocol was immunoSEQ multiplex PCR, while the TCRdb copy is restricted to in-frame clones and leaves out a portion. The sample carries about 2.1 million clones, just under 95% recorded once. Sample: naive CD8+ T cells from PBMCs. The source is a man between 18 and 29 years old in good health. Some clones in this sample may be carry-over from other donors' samples.

The rearrangement links TRBV7-3 to TRBJ2-3, with D possibly TRBD2 on 6 matching bases. In germline, CDR1 is SGHTA, CDR2 FQGTGA. This CDR3 region has 16 residues. The V gene lost 0 bases and the J gene lost 3 bases, with 13 bases spanning the gap. The CDR3 region is CASSLTPGEGTDTQYF. The CDR3 coding sequence is TGTGCCAGCAGCTTAACTCCGGGAGAGGGGACAGATACGCAGTATTTT.

The rearrangement links TRBV19 to TRBJ2-1; D remains ambiguous. The CDR3 runs 13 residues. Germline V gives CDR1 LNHDA, CDR2 SQIVND (reference sequence). Trimming removed 3 bases at V and 6 bases at J, with 9 bases between. Here the CDR3 reads CASSISPINEQFF. DNA of the CDR3: TGTGCCAGTAGTATCTCCCCGATCAATGAGCAGTTCTTC.

Comments on this clone: The sample contains more than one DNA sequence encoding this CDR3. This chain connects TRBV7-9 to TRBJ2-7; possible D gene TRBD2, 5 bases. The germline CDR1 and CDR2 sequences are SEHNR and FQNEAQ (reference sequence). With 1 base removed from V and 2 bases from J, the gap between germline ends came to 9 bases. CDR3 length: 14 residues. CDR3 in DNA: TGTGCCAGCAGCTTAGGCGGGTTAACCTACGAGCAGTACTTC. Its translation: CASSLGGLTYEQYF.

The chain carries TRBV27 and TRBJ1-2; the match to TRBD1 covers 7 bases. The CDR3 covers 13 residues. In germline, CDR1 is MNHEY, CDR2 SMNVEV (reference sequence). The J segment lost 4 bases and the V segment lost 3 bases, leaving 2 bases of the junction unmatched. The CDR3 DNA sequence: TGTGCCAGCAGTTTTGGGGACAGCTATGGCTACACCTTC. Its protein is CASSFGDSYGYTF.

J is TRBJ2-5 and V is TRBV10-3, with TRBD2 matching 7 bases. The CDR3 covers 15 residues. Unmatched junction bases numbered 5, after V lost 2 bases and J lost 2 bases. Germline CDR1 and CDR2: ENHRY and SYGVKD. The CDR3 DNA sequence: TGTGCCATCAGTGAGACTAGCGAAGGGCAAGAGACCCAGTACTTC. This sequence encodes CAISETSEGQETQYF.

The V gene is TRBV4-1, the J gene TRBJ2-5, with a weak D call TRBD1 (6 bases). The J call may not be correct, given that the DNA end is closer to TRBJ2-7. In germline, CDR1 is MGHRA, CDR2 YSYEKL. This CDR3 spans 14 amino acids. As DNA, the CDR3 is TGCGCCAGCAGCCAAGGGACAGATTTTTACGAGCAGTACTTC. The encoded protein is CASSQGTDFYEQYF.

This chain connects TRBV30 to TRBJ1-5, with D possibly being TRBD1 (6 bases). CDR3 size: 13 residues. From germline, CDR1 is GTSNPN and CDR2 SVGIG (reference sequence). Trimming took off 3 bases at V and 4 bases at J, with 10 bases between the two ends. Written as DNA, the CDR3 is TGTGCCTGGAGCGCGGGGGCGAATCAGCCCCAGCATTTT. This translates into CAWSAGANQPQHF.

This chain links TRBV19 with TRBJ1-2; D remains unclear. CDR1 is LNHDA and CDR2 is SQIVND in the germline V gene (reference sequence). V lost 5 bases and J 1 base, leaving 11 bases between the germline ends. CDR3 length: 14 residues. In DNA form, the CDR3 reads TGTGCCAGTAGTTTCGGGGAGGGTAACTATGGCTACACCTTC. Its translation is CASSFGEGNYGYTF. Based on the CDR3 plus reference TRBV19 and TRBJ1-2, the full variable domain is DGGITQSPKYLFRKEGQNVTLSCEQNLNHDAMYWYRQDPGQGLRLIYYSQIVNDFQKGDIAEGYSVSREKKESFPLTVTSAQKNPTAFYLCASSFGEGNYGYTFGSGTRLTVV.

The chain uses TRBV28 and TRBJ1-3; 7 bases map to TRBD1. This CDR3 has 14 amino acids. V lost 2 bases and J lost 4; bases outside the gene matches: 2. The germline V gene encodes CDR1 MDHEN and CDR2 SYDVKM. The CDR3: CASSLTGDGNTIYF. In DNA form, the CDR3 reads TGTGCCAGCAGTTTAACAGGGGACGGAAACACCATATATTTT.

The chain joins TRBV2 to TRBJ1-3, with D unresolved. V lost 7 bases to trimming and J lost 2 bases, with 15 bases between them. The CDR3 consists of 15 residues. Germline V gives CDR1 SNHLY, CDR2 FYNNEI. CDR3 loop: CASTPAAGTGNTIYF. CDR3 in DNA: TGTGCCAGCACCCCGGCCGCCGGCACTGGAAACACCATATATTTT.

This clone showed up just a few times. The V and J genes are TRBV15 and TRBJ1-5, with a weak D call TRBD1 (6 bases). Germline assignment: CDR1 LNHNV and CDR2 YYDKDF (reference sequence). CDR3 size: 12 residues. V lost 0 bases to trimming and J lost 15 bases, with 12 bases between them. In nucleotides, the CDR3 is TGTGCCACCAGCAGAGATCGGGACACTCCGCATTTT. Residues: CATSRDRDTPHF.

CDR3 DNA sequence: TGTGCCAGCAGCCCGGTAGGGGGGGCGCCCGGGGAGCTGTTTTTT. It is translated as CASSPVGGAPGELFF. The chain couples TRBV7-2 to TRBJ2-2; D perhaps matches TRBD2 (7 bases). The length of the CDR3 is 15 residues. Between the trimmed V and J ends, which lost 5 bases and 6 bases, there was a span of 16 bases. Germline-derived CDR1 and CDR2 are SGHTA and FQGNSA. Looking up the rest from reference TRBV7-2 and TRBJ2-2 gives the full variable domain: GAGVSQSPSNKVTEKGKDVELRCDPISGHTALYWYRQSLGQGLEFLIYFQGNSAPDKSGLPSDRFSAERTGGSVSTLTIQRTQQEDSAVYLCASSPVGGAPGELFFGEGSRLTVL.

The chain has TRBV9 and TRBJ1-1; D is unresolved. The CDR3 totals 13 residues. Germline V gene data show CDR1 as SGDLS and CDR2 as YYNGEE. V was cut by 4 bases and J by 7 bases, with 14 bases left in between. The CDR3 sequence is CASSPQDYNEAFF. The CDR3 coding sequence is TGTGCCAGCAGCCCCCAAGATTATAATGAAGCTTTCTTT. Combining the CDR3 with reference TRBV9 and TRBJ1-1 gives the whole variable domain DSGVTQTPKHLITATGQRVTLRCSPRSGDLSVYWYQQSLDQGLQFLIQYYNGEERAKGNILERFSAQQFPDLHSELNLSSLELGDSALYFCASSPQDYNEAFFGQGTRLTVV.

The chain employs TRBV4-1 and TRBJ2-3; D remains unclear. Deletions cut 0 bases from V and 2 bases from J, with 15 bases between. The germline gives CDR1 MGHRA, CDR2 YSYEKL. The CDR3 loop spans 17 amino acids. CDR3 DNA: TGCGCCAGCAGCCAAGATCCATCTCCCCCACACACAGATACGCAGTATTTT. It yields the protein CASSQDPSPPHTDTQYF.

The genes are TRBV7-9 and TRBJ2-5, with D possibly being TRBD2 (7 bases). The V end was cut by 11 bases, the J end by 5 bases, with 15 bases between. CDR1 is SEHNR, CDR2 FQNEAQ, per germline (reference sequence). CDR3 size: 12 residues. DNA for the CDR3: TGTGCCTCCCGGGGGGCCCGGGAGACCCAGTACTTC. This translates into CASRGARETQYF.

The chain links TRBV5-4 to TRBJ2-1; 11 bases are a match to TRBD1. Germline trimming cut 1 base from V and 9 bases from J; bases unmatched to any gene: 6. Looked up from germline, CDR1 is SGHNT and CDR2 is YYREEE (reference sequence). The CDR3 is 15 amino acids. As DNA, the CDR3 is TGTGCCAGCAGCTTGAACTTCGGACAGGGGGCTGAGCAGTTCTTC. This sequence encodes CASSLNFGQGAEQFF. The entire variable domain, with the rest obtained from reference TRBV5-4 and TRBJ2-1, is as follows: ETGVTQSPTHLIKTRGQQVTLRCSSQSGHNTVSWYQQALGQGPQFIFQYYREEENGRGNFPPRFSGLQFPNYSSELNVNALELDDSALYLCASSLNFGQGAEQFFGPGTRLTVL.

This rearrangement joins TRBV7-2 to TRBJ2-7; 8 bases agree with TRBD1. The CDR3 consists of 14 residues. Germline CDR1 is SGHTA and CDR2 is FQGNSA. With 4 bases clipped from V and 4 bases from J, the junction kept 6 bases outside the gene matches. CDR3 residues: CASSYTRTGYEQYF. CDR3 in DNA: TGTGCCAGCAGCTATACAAGGACAGGGTACGAGCAGTACTTC.

V gene TRBV4-1 combines with J gene TRBJ2-3; tentatively, D is TRBD2 (5 bases). Trimming removed 3 bases from V and 3 bases from J, with 16 bases in between. CDR1 MGHRA and CDR2 YSYEKL come from the germline V gene. The CDR3 is 16 amino acids. CDR3 sequence: CASSQEAGGFTDTQYF. CDR3 in DNA: TGCGCCAGCAGCCAGGAGGCTGGAGGATTTACAGATACGCAGTATTTT.